The T cell receptor (beta chain) described here comes from a study of blood T cell repertoires in COVID-19. Study at large: The cDNA or gDNA used as material had been derived from T cells, B-cell-depleted T cells, or PBMCs.

CDR3 length: 18 residues. The germline CDR1 and CDR2 sequences are SGHTA and FQGNSA. J gave up 0 bases and V 1 base, and 7 bases lay outside the gene matches. In the authors' methods: Reference gene primer amplification yielded estimated nucleated cell counts. The data were produced by immunoSEQ multiplex PCR, yet TCRdb's version contains in-frame clones alone and is incomplete. That table is the source of V, J and clone size, and D and trimming were worked out from the DNA. Of some 250,000 clones in the sample, approximately 86% were seen once. The chain carries TRBV7-2 and TRBJ2-1, with 9 bases aligning to TRBD2. The clonotype was recovered from a woman in her 30s with acute or convalescent COVID-19. Specimen: peripheral blood. The CDR3 loop is CASSLVGSGSLSYNEQFF. CDR3 bases: TGTGCCAGCAGCTTAGTGGGTAGCGGGAGTCTCTCCTACAATGAGCAGTTCTTC.